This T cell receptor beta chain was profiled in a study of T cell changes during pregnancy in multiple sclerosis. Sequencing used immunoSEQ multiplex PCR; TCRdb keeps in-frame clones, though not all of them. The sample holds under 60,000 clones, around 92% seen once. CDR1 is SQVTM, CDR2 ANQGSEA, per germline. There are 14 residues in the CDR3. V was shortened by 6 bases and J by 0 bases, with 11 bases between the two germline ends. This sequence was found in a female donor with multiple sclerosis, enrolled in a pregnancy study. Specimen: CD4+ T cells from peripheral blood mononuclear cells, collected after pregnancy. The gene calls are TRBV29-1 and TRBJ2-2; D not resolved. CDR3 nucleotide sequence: TGCAGCGTCGCCTCGAGCCCGAACACCGGGGAGCTGTTTTTT. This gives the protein CSVASSPNTGELFF.